Presented here are 3 T cell receptor beta chains from one specimen sequenced in a study of T cells after yellow fever vaccination. TCRdb re-analysed the 5' RACE reads in MiXCR, keeping a single row per CDR3 protein. The table has 150,000 to 200,000 distinct CDR3 sequences, 8% to 13% seen once. This specimen was CD8+ T cells sorted from PBMCs, taken 15 days after the yellow fever booster vaccination. These receptors all stem from a young man who received the YFV17D yellow fever vaccine.

This sequence joins TRBV4-2 and TRBJ1-4, with D possibly TRBD1 on 5 matching bases. The CDR3 loop spans 14 amino acids. Deletions cut 0 bases from V and 8 bases from J, with 10 bases between. The germline CDR1 and CDR2 sequences are LGHNA and YNFKEQ. The DNA of the CDR3 is TGTGCCAGCAGCCAAGACAGGGAGGACGAAAAACTGTTTTTT. It encodes CASSQDREDEKLFF.

In nucleotides, the CDR3 is TGTGCCAGCCGGGACAGGGTCGACGAGCAGTACTTC. This encodes CASRDRVDEQYF. This sequence joins TRBV2 and TRBJ2-7; TRBD1 aligns across 9 bases. The CDR3 contains 12 residues. V lost 8 bases to trimming and J lost 5 bases; unmatched junction nucleotides: 4. Germline V gives CDR1 SNHLY, CDR2 FYNNEI.

This chain links TRBV19 with TRBJ1-2; unclear D gene. Germline V lookup: CDR1 LNHDA, CDR2 SQIVND (reference sequence). The CDR3 consists of 11 residues. V lost 4 bases to trimming and J lost 5 bases, with 5 bases between them. The CDR3 DNA reads TGTGCCAGTAGTACCGCTTATGGCTACACCTTC. It is translated as CASSTAYGYTF.